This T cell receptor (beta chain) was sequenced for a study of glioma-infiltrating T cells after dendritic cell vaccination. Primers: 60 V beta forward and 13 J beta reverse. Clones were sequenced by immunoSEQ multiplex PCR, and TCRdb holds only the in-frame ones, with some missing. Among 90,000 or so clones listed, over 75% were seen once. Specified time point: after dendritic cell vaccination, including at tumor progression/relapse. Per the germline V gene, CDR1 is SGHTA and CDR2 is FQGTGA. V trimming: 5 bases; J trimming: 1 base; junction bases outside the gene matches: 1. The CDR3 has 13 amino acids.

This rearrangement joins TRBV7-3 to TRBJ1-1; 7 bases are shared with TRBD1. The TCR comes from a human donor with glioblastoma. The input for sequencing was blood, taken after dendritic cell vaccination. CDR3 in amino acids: CASSRQGNTEAFF. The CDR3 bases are TGTGCCAGCAGCCGACAGGGGAACACTGAAGCTTTCTTT.